Following are 9 T cell receptor beta chains from one sample sequenced in a study of radiotherapy plus CTLA-4 blockade in lung cancer. Generated by immunoSEQ multiplex PCR, the TCRdb table keeps only in-frame clones and is missing some. The repertoire includes some 49,000 clones, approximately 84% of them detected once, and about a quarter sits in the top ten. The material was peripheral blood, obtained from a patient treated with radiotherapy plus ipilimumab. The receptors shown here come from a human donor with non-small cell lung cancer whose response to radiotherapy plus ipilimumab could not be evaluated.

The chain couples TRBV11-2 to TRBJ2-1; TRBD1 agrees at 7 bases. This CDR3 has 15 amino acids. Trimming took 4 bases from V and 10 from J; bases not matched to a gene: 13. CDR1 is SGHAT, CDR2 FQNNGV, per germline. Here the CDR3 reads CASSSYRGAVGEQFF. Written as DNA, the CDR3 is TGTGCCAGCAGCTCCTACAGGGGCGCCGTGGGGGAGCAGTTCTTC.

V and J are TRBV27 and TRBJ2-7; TRBD1 matches 8 bases. Unmatched junction bases numbered 4, after V lost 6 bases and J lost 0 bases. CDR1 is MNHEY, CDR2 SMNVEV, per germline (reference sequence). The CDR3 has 14 amino acids. DNA for the CDR3: TGTGCCAGCAGCCCGGGACAGGTCTCCTACGAGCAGTACTTC. Residues: CASSPGQVSYEQYF.

The chain combines TRBV5-4 with TRBJ2-7; D might be TRBD2 (5 bases). The CDR3 loop spans 13 amino acids. Trimming shortened V by 0 bases and J by 9 bases, and 13 bases separated the two germline ends. Germline V gene data show CDR1 as SGHNT and CDR2 as YYREEE (reference sequence). The CDR3 loop is CASSLGTGLGQYF. CDR3 bases: TGTGCCAGCAGCTTGGGGACTGGCCTGGGGCAGTACTTC.

This clone was detected once. This sequence joins TRBV9 and TRBJ2-1; tentative D call: TRBD2 (6 bases). The CDR3 contains 16 residues. Per the germline V gene, CDR1 is SGDLS and CDR2 is YYNGEE. With 1 base removed from V and 0 bases from J, the gap between germline ends came to 11 bases. CDR3 sequence (DNA): TGTGCCAGCAGCGTAAGTCTAGCGAGCTCCTACAATGAGCAGTTCTTC. Its protein product is CASSVSLASSYNEQFF.

The rearrangement links TRBV6-6 to TRBJ2-1, with 7 bases matching TRBD2. Germline V lookup: CDR1 MNHNY, CDR2 SVGAGI (reference sequence). The junction had 5 bases not matched to a gene; V was cut back by 0 bases and J by 6 bases. The CDR3 loop spans 15 amino acids. Written as DNA, the CDR3 is TGTGCCAGCAGTTACTCAGGCGGGAGCGGCAATGAGCAGTTCTTC. Protein: CASSYSGGSGNEQFF.

The chain links TRBV7-3 to TRBJ1-1; D might be TRBD1 (5 bases). Per germline, CDR1 SGHTA and CDR2 FQGTGA. The CDR3 spans 14 residues. Trimming cost V 1 base and J 6 bases, with 12 bases left between them. The CDR3 reads CASSLNQGTAEAFF. The DNA for the CDR3 is TGTGCCAGCAGCTTAAATCAGGGAACGGCTGAAGCTTTCTTT.

The chain is built from TRBV11-3 and TRBJ2-5; 8 nucleotides match TRBD1. Germline V CDR1 and CDR2: SGHNT, YENEEA. The CDR3 covers 14 residues. The V segment lost 5 bases and the J segment 2 bases; nucleotides outside the gene matches: 4. CDR3 residues: CASSERTGQETQYF. CDR3 coding DNA: TGTGCCAGCAGCGAACGGACAGGGCAAGAGACCCAGTACTTC.

The V gene is TRBV7-4, the J gene TRBJ1-5; TRBD1 matches at 7 bases. V lost 5 bases to trimming and J lost 9 bases; unmatched junction nucleotides: 7. The CDR3 consists of 13 residues. Germline CDR1 and CDR2: SGHVT and SQSDAQ. In DNA, the CDR3 is TGTGCCAGCAGCCCAGGGGGGTCCGGGCCCCAGCATTTT. This gives the protein CASSPGGSGPQHF.

The chain links TRBV11-2 to TRBJ2-1; 8 bases line up with TRBD2. Germline V gene data show CDR1 as SGHAT and CDR2 as FQNNGV. The CDR3 spans 19 residues. Germline trimming cut 1 base from V and 0 bases from J; bases unmatched to any gene: 11. CDR3: CASSLGAAGVKISYNEQFF. In DNA form, the CDR3 reads TGTGCCAGCAGCTTAGGTGCAGCGGGAGTAAAAATCTCCTACAATGAGCAGTTCTTC.